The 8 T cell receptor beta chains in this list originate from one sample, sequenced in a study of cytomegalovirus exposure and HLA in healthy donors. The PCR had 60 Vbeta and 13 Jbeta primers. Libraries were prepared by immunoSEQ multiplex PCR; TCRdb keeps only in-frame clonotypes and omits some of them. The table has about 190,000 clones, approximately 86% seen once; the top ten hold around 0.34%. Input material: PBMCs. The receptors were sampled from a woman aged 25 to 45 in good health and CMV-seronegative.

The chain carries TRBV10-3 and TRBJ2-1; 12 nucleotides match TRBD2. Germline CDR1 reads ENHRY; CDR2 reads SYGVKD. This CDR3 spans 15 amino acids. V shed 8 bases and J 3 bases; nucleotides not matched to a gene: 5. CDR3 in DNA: TGTGCCATCTGGGAGGGACTAGCGGGCTACAATGAGCAGTTCTTC. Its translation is CAIWEGLAGYNEQFF.

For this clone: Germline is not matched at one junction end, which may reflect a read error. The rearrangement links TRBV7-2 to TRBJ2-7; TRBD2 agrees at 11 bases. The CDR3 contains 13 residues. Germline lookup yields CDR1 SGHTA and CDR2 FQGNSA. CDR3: CASSLTSGSVTHF. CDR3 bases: TGTGCCAGCAGCTTAACTAGCGGGAGTGTTACACACTTC.

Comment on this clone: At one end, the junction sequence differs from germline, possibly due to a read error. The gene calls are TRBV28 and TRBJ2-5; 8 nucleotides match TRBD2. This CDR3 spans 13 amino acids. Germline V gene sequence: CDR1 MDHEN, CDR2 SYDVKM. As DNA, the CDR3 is TGTGCCAGCAGCTCCACGGGGGGGCCCAGGTTCCACTTC. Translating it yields CASSSTGGPRFHF.

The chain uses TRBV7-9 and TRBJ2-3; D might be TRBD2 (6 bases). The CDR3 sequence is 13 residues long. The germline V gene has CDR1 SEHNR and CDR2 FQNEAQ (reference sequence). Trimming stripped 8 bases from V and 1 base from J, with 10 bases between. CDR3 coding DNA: TGTGCCAGCTCGTCGGGGGGCACAGATACGCAGTATTTT. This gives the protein CASSSGGTDTQYF.

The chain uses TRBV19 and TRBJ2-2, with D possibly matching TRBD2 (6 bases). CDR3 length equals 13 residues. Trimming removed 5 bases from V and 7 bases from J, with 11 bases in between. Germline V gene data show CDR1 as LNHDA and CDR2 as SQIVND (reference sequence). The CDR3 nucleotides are TGTGCCAGTAGTTGGGACTCGGGCGGGGAGCTGTTTTTT. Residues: CASSWDSGGELFF. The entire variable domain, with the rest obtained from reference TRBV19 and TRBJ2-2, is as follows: DGGITQSPKYLFRKEGQNVTLSCEQNLNHDAMYWYRQDPGQGLRLIYYSQIVNDFQKGDIAEGYSVSREKKESFPLTVTSAQKNPTAFYLCASSWDSGGELFFGEGSRLTVL.

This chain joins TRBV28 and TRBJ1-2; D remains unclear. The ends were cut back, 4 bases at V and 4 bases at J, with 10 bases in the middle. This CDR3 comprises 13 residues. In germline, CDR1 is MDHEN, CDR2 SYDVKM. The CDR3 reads CASSSRRTYGYTF. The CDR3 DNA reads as TGTGCCAGCAGTTCTAGGAGGACCTATGGCTACACCTTC.

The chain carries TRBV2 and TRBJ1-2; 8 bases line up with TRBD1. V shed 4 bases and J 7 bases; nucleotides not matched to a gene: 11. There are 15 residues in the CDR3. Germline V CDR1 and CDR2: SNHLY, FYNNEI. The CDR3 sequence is CASSGGAGGSGGYTF. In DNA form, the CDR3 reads TGTGCCAGCAGTGGGGGGGCAGGGGGCTCCGGTGGCTACACCTTC.

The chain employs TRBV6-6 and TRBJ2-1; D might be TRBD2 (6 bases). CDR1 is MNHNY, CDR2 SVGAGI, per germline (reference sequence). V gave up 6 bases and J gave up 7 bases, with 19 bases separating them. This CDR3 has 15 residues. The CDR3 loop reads CASSLRDWTKNEQFF. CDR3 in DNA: TGTGCCAGCAGCCTCCGGGACTGGACTAAAAATGAGCAGTTCTTC.